Detailed here is one T cell receptor beta chain. Its antigen is currently unknown. This sample is part of a study of cytomegalovirus exposure and HLA in healthy donors. Study-wide results and limits: As was reported, the HLA-A and HLA-B alleles of most subjects were accurately predicted from TCR beta sequences. Earlier analysis looked at TCR beta V segments, and most were productive about 87% or about 30% of the time.

Use of 60 Vbeta and 13 Jbeta primers characterized the PCR. Profiled with immunoSEQ multiplex PCR; TCRdb holds only in-frame clones, not every one. Among approximately 190,000 clones listed, more than 75% were seen once. Losses at the gene ends were 0 bases for V and 1 base for J; bases not matched to a gene: 0. CDR3 length: 15 residues. Germline V CDR1 and CDR2: SEHNR, FQNEAQ (reference sequence). The source of this sequence is a woman younger than 30 in good health and CMV-seronegative. V gene TRBV7-9 combines with J gene TRBJ2-7; 10 bases agree with TRBD2. The sample taken for sequencing was PBMCs. This CDR3 reads CASSLATSGSYEQYF. CDR3 sequence (DNA): TGTGCCAGCAGCTTAGCGACTAGCGGGTCCTACGAGCAGTACTTC.